This passage covers 14 T cell receptor beta chains from one sample sequenced in a study of vaccination and CD4 T cells after COVID-19. Documented time point: late sampling 161 to 241 days after vaccination in three convalescent patients. Treatment noted: roughly ten-day PBMC culture with coronavirus spike peptide pools or control peptides (ViraFEST assay). These receptors' antigens are unknown. Sequenced with the Oncomine TCR Beta short-read assay was DNA taken from cultured CD4+ T cells. Each CDR3 protein is one row after TCRdb ran MiXCR on the PCR reads. The sample has about 17,000 distinct CDR3 sequences; around 52% are singletons. The sequencing used CD4+ T cells from blood, cultured in vitro, collected about 7 months after SARS-CoV-2 vaccination. Receptor source: a human donor who had recovered from COVID-19.

This clonotype was seen only a few times. The rearrangement links TRBV2 to TRBJ1-6; the D gene is possibly TRBD1 (5 bases). Germline lookup yields CDR1 SNHLY and CDR2 FYNNEI. V was shortened by 4 bases and J by 5 bases, with 12 bases between the two germline ends. The CDR3 is 15 amino acids. As DNA, the CDR3 is TGTGCCAGCAGTGTCGGTGGGGGTAATAATTCACCCCTCCACTTT. It translates to CASSVGGGNNSPLHF.

This CDR3 is CATSNQRGDEQYF. In nucleotides, the CDR3 is TGTGCCACCAGCAACCAGAGGGGGGACGAGCAGTACTTC. The chain links TRBV15 to TRBJ2-7; D is possibly TRBD1 or TRBD2 (6 bases each). The CDR3 sequence is 13 residues long. The germline CDR1 and CDR2 sequences are LNHNV and YYDKDF (reference sequence). The V end was cut by 4 bases, the J end by 5 bases, with 12 bases between.

This sequence joins TRBV12-5 and TRBJ2-5, with D perhaps TRBD1 or TRBD2 (5 bases each). V was clipped by 6 bases and J by 5 bases, with 7 bases between them. Germline lookup yields CDR1 LGHNT and CDR2 FRNRAP. The CDR3 loop spans 11 amino acids. DNA for the CDR3: TGTGCTAGTGGGGGGGTGGAGACCCAGTACTTC. Its protein product is CASGGVETQYF. Full variable domain (rest looked up from reference TRBV12-5 and TRBJ2-5): DARVTQTPRHKVTEMGQEVTMRCQPILGHNTVFWYRQTMMQGLELLAYFRNRAPLDDSGMPKDRFSAEMPDATLATLKIQPSEPRDSAVYFCASGGVETQYFGPGTRLLVL.

The V and J genes are TRBV10-3 and TRBJ2-1; TRBD2 might be the D (6 bases). The germline CDR1 and CDR2 sequences are ENHRY and SYGVKD. V shed 6 bases and J shed 0 bases, with 12 bases lying between them. There are 15 residues in the CDR3. In DNA form, the CDR3 reads TGTGCCATCAGGCCAGACGGGAGCTCCTACAATGAGCAGTTCTTC. Translation: CAIRPDGSSYNEQFF.

V gene TRBV20-1 combines with J gene TRBJ2-1; 7 bases match TRBD2. J gave up 4 bases and V 7 bases, and 7 bases lay outside the gene matches. Germline V gene lookup returns CDR1 DFQATT and CDR2 SNEGSKA (reference sequence). This CDR3 has 13 amino acids. CDR3 sequence reads: CSVLSGVYNEQFF. The CDR3 DNA reads TGCAGTGTTTTGAGCGGGGTTTACAATGAGCAGTTCTTC.

The chain recombines TRBV20-1 with TRBJ1-5; no clear D gene. Trimming pared 3 bases from V and 2 bases from J, leaving 5 bases between. Looked up from germline, CDR1 is DFQATT and CDR2 is SNEGSKA (reference sequence). The CDR3 length is 12 residues. The DNA for the CDR3 is TGCAGTGCTAGGAGCGGCAATCAGCCCCAGCATTTT. Its protein is CSARSGNQPQHF.

The chain couples TRBV20-1 to TRBJ2-5; 7 bases align to TRBD2. This CDR3 contains 14 residues. V gave up 6 bases and J gave up 0 bases; unmatched junction bases: 7. Per germline, CDR1 DFQATT and CDR2 SNEGSKA (reference sequence). CDR3 sequence: CSAGRGGYQETQYF. The DNA of the CDR3 is TGCAGTGCAGGGAGGGGCGGGTACCAAGAGACCCAGTACTTC.

V is TRBV4-2 and J is TRBJ2-7, with D perhaps matching TRBD1 (6 bases). The CDR3 consists of 16 residues. V shed 0 bases and J shed 6 bases, with 18 bases lying between them. Germline V CDR1 and CDR2: LGHNA, YNFKEQ. Written as DNA, the CDR3 is TGTGCCAGCAGCCAAGAACCCACAGGGTCCTTTCGCGAGCAGTACTTC. It specifies CASSQEPTGSFREQYF.

This clonotype has only a few counts. The V call is TRBV20-1, the J call TRBJ2-1; no firm D call. The germline V and J ends were trimmed by 7 bases and 2 bases, with 12 bases remaining between them. Germline V gives CDR1 DFQATT, CDR2 SNEGSKA (reference sequence). This CDR3 spans 13 amino acids. Written as DNA, the CDR3 is TGCAGTGGAGAGAGGCGAACCTACAATGAGCAGTTCTTC. It is translated as CSGERRTYNEQFF.

This clonotype was counted only a few times. The genes are TRBV2 and TRBJ2-3; D tentatively fits TRBD1 or TRBD2 (5 bases each). This CDR3 comprises 15 residues. V was shortened by 8 bases and J by 2 bases, with 17 bases between the two germline ends. Germline loops: CDR1 SNHLY, CDR2 FYNNEI. CDR3 sequence: CASRVGAGLTDTQYF. CDR3 nucleotide sequence: TGTGCCAGCCGCGTAGGGGCGGGCCTCACAGATACGCAGTATTTT.

The chain is built from TRBV19 and TRBJ2-7; D might be TRBD1 (6 bases). Germline V gene data show CDR1 as LNHDA and CDR2 as SQIVND (reference sequence). CDR3 length: 15 amino acids. The ends were cut back, 1 base at V and 3 bases at J, with 13 bases in the middle. Written as DNA, the CDR3 is TGTGCCAGTAGTATAGTAGGCAGGGGTAACTACGAGCAGTACTTC. Translating gives CASSIVGRGNYEQYF.

This clonotype counts as large (0.1 to 1%). The chain uses TRBV15 and TRBJ1-1; possible D gene TRBD1, 6 bases. Trimming shortened V by 3 bases and J by 6 bases, and 11 bases separated the two germline ends. The CDR3 runs to 13 residues. Germline V CDR1 and CDR2: LNHNV, YYDKDF (reference sequence). The DNA for the CDR3 is TGTGCCACCAGCAGGAAACCAGGGGCTGAAGCTTTCTTT. It translates to CATSRKPGAEAFF.

The chain employs TRBV20-1 and TRBJ2-3, with 8 bases aligning to TRBD1. V lost 3 bases and J lost 5; bases outside the gene matches: 10. The CDR3 consists of 15 residues. In germline, CDR1 is DFQATT, CDR2 SNEGSKA (reference sequence). CDR3 sequence reads: CSASLIQGVGDTQYF. The CDR3 bases are TGCAGTGCTAGTTTGATACAGGGGGTGGGAGATACGCAGTATTTT.

This clonotype occurred once. This chain uses TRBV5-6 with TRBJ1-6; D not resolved. The CDR3 spans 14 residues. Trimming pared 2 bases from V and 9 bases from J, leaving 12 bases between. Germline CDR1 SGHDT, CDR2 YYEEEE. The CDR3, as DNA: TGTGCCAGCAGCTTTTACGGTCCAGGTTCACCCCTCCACTTT. The encoded protein is CASSFYGPGSPLHF.